This TCR beta chain originates from a study of CD8+ T cells in alopecia areata. Study results and caveats: TCR sharing was clearer in mice than between patients, perhaps partly owing to patient HLA diversity.

TCR sequencing used cDNA made by reverse transcription of extracted RNA. Sequencing used immunoSEQ multiplex PCR; TCRdb keeps in-frame clones, though not all of them. The sample yields 120,000 to 150,000 clones, around 87% seen once. Alopecia areata patients had lesional scalp punch biopsies and peripheral blood taken from them. As to this clone: Antigen specificity is unknown. Other DNA sequences in this specimen translate into the identical CDR3.

The V end was cut by 0 bases, the J end by 3 bases, with 6 bases between. The CDR3 runs 12 residues. The germline V gene encodes CDR1 SQVTM and CDR2 ANQGSEA. The sequenced sample was CD8+ T cells sorted from blood, obtained at week 0. The chain recombines TRBV29-1 with TRBJ2-7, with a tentative D call TRBD1 (5 bases). This TCR derives from a human donor with alopecia areata. CDR3 bases: TGCAGCGTTGAAGATCAGGGCTACGAGCAGTACTTC. This gives the protein CSVEDQGYEQYF.